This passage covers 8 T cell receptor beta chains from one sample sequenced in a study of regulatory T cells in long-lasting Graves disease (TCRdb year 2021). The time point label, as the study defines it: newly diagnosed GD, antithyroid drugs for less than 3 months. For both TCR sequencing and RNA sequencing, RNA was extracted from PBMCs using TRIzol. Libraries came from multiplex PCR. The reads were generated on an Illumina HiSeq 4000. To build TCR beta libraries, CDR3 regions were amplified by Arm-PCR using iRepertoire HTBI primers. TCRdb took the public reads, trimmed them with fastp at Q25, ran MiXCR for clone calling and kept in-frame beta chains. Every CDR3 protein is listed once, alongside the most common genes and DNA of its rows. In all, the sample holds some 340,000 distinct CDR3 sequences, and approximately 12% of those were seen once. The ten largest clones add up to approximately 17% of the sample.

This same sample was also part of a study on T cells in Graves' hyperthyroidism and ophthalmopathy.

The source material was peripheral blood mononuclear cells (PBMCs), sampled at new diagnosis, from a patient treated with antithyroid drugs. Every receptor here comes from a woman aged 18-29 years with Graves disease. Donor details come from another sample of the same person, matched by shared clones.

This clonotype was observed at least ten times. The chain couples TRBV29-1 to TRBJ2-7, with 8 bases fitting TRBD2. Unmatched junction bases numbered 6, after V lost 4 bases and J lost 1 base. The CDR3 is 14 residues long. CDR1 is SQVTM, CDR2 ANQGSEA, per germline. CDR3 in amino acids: CSVVGLADSYEQYF. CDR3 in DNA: TGCAGCGTTGTCGGACTAGCCGATTCCTACGAGCAGTACTTC.

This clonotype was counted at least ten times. CDR3 region: CASSQEGGGAAEAFF. The DNA of the CDR3 is TGTGCCAGCAGCCAAGAGGGCGGGGGCGCGGCTGAAGCTTTCTTT. This chain links TRBV3-2 with TRBJ1-1; the D call of TRBD1 is as the table states it, not checked on the DNA. TRBV3-2 is reported as a pseudogene. The CDR3 totals 15 residues.

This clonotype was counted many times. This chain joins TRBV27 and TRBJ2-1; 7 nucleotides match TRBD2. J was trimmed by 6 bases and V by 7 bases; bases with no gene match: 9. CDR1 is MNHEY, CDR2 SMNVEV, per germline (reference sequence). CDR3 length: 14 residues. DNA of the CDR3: TGTGCCAGCACCTCCGGGACTATCTCCAATGAGCAGTTCTTC. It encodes CASTSGTISNEQFF.

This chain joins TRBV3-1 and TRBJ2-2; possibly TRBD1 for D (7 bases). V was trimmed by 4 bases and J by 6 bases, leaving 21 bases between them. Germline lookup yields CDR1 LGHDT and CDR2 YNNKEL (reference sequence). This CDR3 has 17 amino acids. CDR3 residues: CASSPRRGLVRSGELFF. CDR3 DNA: TGTGCCAGCAGCCCAAGGAGGGGGCTCGTACGGTCCGGGGAGCTGTTTTTT.

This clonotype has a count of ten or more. The CDR3 region is CASSPQGLGQPQHF. As DNA, the CDR3 is TGTGCCAGCAGTCCACAGGGCTTGGGGCAGCCCCAGCATTTT. V and J are TRBV27 and TRBJ1-5; TRBD1 is a possible D gene (6 bases). Trimming cost V 5 bases and J 7 bases, with 15 bases left between them. Germline V CDR1 and CDR2: MNHEY, SMNVEV (reference sequence). This CDR3 is 14 amino acids long.

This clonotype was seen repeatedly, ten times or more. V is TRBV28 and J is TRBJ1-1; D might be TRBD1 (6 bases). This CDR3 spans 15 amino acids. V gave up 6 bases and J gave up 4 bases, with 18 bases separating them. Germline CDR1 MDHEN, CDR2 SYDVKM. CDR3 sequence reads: CASRPIARGGTEAFF. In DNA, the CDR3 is TGTGCCAGCAGACCCATCGCAAGGGGGGGCACTGAAGCTTTCTTT.

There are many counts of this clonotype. This CDR3 reads CASSFGLTREIAKNIQYF. CDR3 bases: TGTGCCAGCAGTTTTGGGCTAACCAGGGAAATAGCCAAAAACATTCAGTACTTC. The chain is built from TRBV12-3 or TRBV12-4 and TRBJ2-4, with D possibly matching TRBD1 (5 bases). V lost 3 bases and J lost 0, with 18 bases in between. CDR3 size: 18 residues.

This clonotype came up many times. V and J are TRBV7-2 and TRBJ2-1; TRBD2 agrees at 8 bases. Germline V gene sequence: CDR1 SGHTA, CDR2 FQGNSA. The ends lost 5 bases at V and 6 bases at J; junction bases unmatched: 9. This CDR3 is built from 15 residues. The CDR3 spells CASSLTSGALNEQFF. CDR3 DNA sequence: TGTGCCAGCAGCCTCACTAGCGGCGCCCTCAATGAGCAGTTCTTC.